These 6 T cell receptor beta chains were all obtained from the same sample, sequenced in a study of cytotoxic CD8 clonotypes in ibrutinib-treated CLL. Method: immunoSEQ multiplex PCR; TCRdb's copy keeps in-frame clones and lacks some. The sample shows roughly 220,000 clones, 79% of them seen only once. Material: PBMCs, obtained after 12 months of ibrutinib treatment. The receptors shown here come from a human donor with chronic lymphocytic leukemia.

The rearrangement joins TRBV10-3 to TRBJ2-3; possible D gene TRBD2, 5 bases. The CDR3 runs to 14 residues. The V end lost 2 bases, the J end lost 5 bases, and 11 bases lay between the germline ends. Germline loops: CDR1 ENHRY, CDR2 SYGVKD. CDR3 loop: CAISEAAAGDTQYF. The CDR3 bases are TGTGCCATCAGTGAGGCAGCGGCAGGAGATACGCAGTATTTT.

This chain uses TRBV6-6 with TRBJ1-3; 10 bases align to TRBD1. Germline V CDR1 and CDR2: MNHNY, SVGAGI (reference sequence). V lost 4 bases and J lost 7; bases outside the gene matches: 10. This CDR3 has 16 amino acids. Here the CDR3 reads CASSSRQGARRNTIYF. The CDR3 nucleotides are TGTGCCAGCAGTTCGAGACAGGGGGCGCGAAGGAACACCATATATTTT.

The chain recombines TRBV2 with TRBJ2-1, with 7 nucleotides matching TRBD1. The germline V gene has CDR1 SNHLY and CDR2 FYNNEI. The trim removed 7 bases at V and 4 bases at J, leaving 7 bases unmatched. The CDR3 runs to 14 residues. CDR3 nucleotides: TGTGCCAGCAATACGGGACAGACATACAATGAGCAGTTCTTC. It is translated as CASNTGQTYNEQFF.

This clone was detected only a few times. The chain couples TRBV25-1 to TRBJ2-1; 13 positions agree with TRBD2. CDR1 MGHDK and CDR2 SYGVNS come from the germline V gene. V lost 1 base and J lost 7; bases outside the gene matches: 7. This CDR3 is built from 17 residues. CDR3 in DNA: TGTGCCAGCAGTGAATCCCCGACTAGCGGGAGGTTTAATGAGCAGTTCTTC. Its translation: CASSESPTSGRFNEQFF.

The CDR3 reads CASSGTLAKVEQYF. The CDR3 coding sequence is TGCGCCAGCAGCGGGACCTTGGCCAAGGTCGAGCAGTACTTC. The chain couples TRBV4-1 to TRBJ2-7; D may be TRBD1 or TRBD2 (5 bases each). The CDR3 consists of 14 residues. Germline V lookup: CDR1 MGHRA, CDR2 YSYEKL. V was cut by 5 bases and J by 6 bases, with 17 bases left in between.

This clone was found once. The J gene is TRBJ2-7, the V gene TRBV5-1, with 10 bases lining up with TRBD2. This CDR3 spans 16 amino acids. The V segment lost 4 bases and the J segment 2 bases; nucleotides outside the gene matches: 9. CDR1 and CDR2 (germline): SGHRS, YFSETQ. This chain's CDR3 is CASSPSGGFRAYEQYF. Here the CDR3 DNA reads TGCGCCAGCAGCCCTAGCGGGGGTTTTAGGGCCTACGAGCAGTACTTC.